These T cell receptor beta chains were read from a single sample in a study of T cell responses to AZD1222 COVID-19 vaccine. Data came from immunoSEQ multiplex PCR; TCRdb stores just in-frame clones and leaves some out. The sample has more than 120,000 clones, approximately 91% seen once; the top ten hold 5% to 6.5%. This material consisted of peripheral blood, taken 28 days after the second dose of the MenACWY control vaccine. These receptors all come from an adult who received the MenACWY meningococcal vaccine as a control. CDR3s include the opening cysteine and the closing phenylalanine or tryptophan. The D gene is left open where the match is weak. Clone size is shown for a subset of rows, as once, few, many or a class of expanded clone.

size	D	V	J	DNA	CDR3
.	.	TRBV2	TRBJ1-5	TGTGCCAGCGGTCCCGAGGGCAATCAGCCCCAGCATTTT	CASGPEGNQPQHF
.	TRBD2	TRBV24-1	TRBJ2-3	TGTGCCACCAGTGATTTTACTAGCGGGGGGGCGGATACGCAGTATTTT	CATSDFTSGGADTQYF
.	TRBD1	TRBV5-1	TRBJ1-2	TGCGCCAGCAGCTTCAATATCGGGACAGCAAACTATGGCTACACCTTC	CASSFNIGTANYGYTF
.	.	TRBV29-1	TRBJ1-5	TGCAGCGTTGAGTTCCAGTCGGGGGGCAATCAGCCCCAGCATTTT	CSVEFQSGGNQPQHF
.	TRBD1	TRBV29-1	TRBJ1-2	TGCAGCGTGACCAGGGACAGACCCAACTATGGCTACACCTTC	CSVTRDRPNYGYTF
.	.	TRBV14	TRBJ2-1	TGTGCCAGCAGCCAACTAATGGGTACTCACCACAATGAGCAGTTCTTC	CASSQLMGTHHNEQFF
.	.	TRBV5-1	TRBJ2-3	TGCGCCAGCAGCTTGGTAGAGACTACAGATACGCAGTATTTT	CASSLVETTDTQYF
.	TRBD2	TRBV15	TRBJ2-5	TGTGCCACCAGCAGAGACGGGACTAGCCCCAAACACTTC	CATSRDGTSPKHF
.	.	TRBV29-1	TRBJ2-3	TGCAGCGTTGAAGAACCGCCCGATACGCAGTATTTT	CSVEEPPDTQYF
once	.	TRBV7-2	TRBJ1-5	TGTGCCAGCAGCTTATCATTGAATCAGCCCCAGCATTTT	CASSLSLNQPQHF
.	.	TRBV28	TRBJ2-1	TGTGCCAGCAGTTTAGCTAGGGGTTTCAATGAGCAGTTCTTC	CASSLARGFNEQFF
.	TRBD1	TRBV6-2/TRBV6-3	TRBJ1-5	TGTGCCAGCAGCTTGCAACAGGGGGCCCTACAGCCCCAGCATTTT	CASSLQQGALQPQHF